This TCR beta chain was observed in a study of blood T cell repertoires in COVID-19. Overall study: Spain, Italy and the United States supplied samples that represented acute and convalescent COVID-19.

Trimming pared 0 bases from V and 6 bases from J, leaving 21 bases between. CDR1 MDHEN and CDR2 SYDVKM come from the germline V gene. CDR3 size: 17 residues. Generated by immunoSEQ multiplex PCR, the TCRdb table keeps only in-frame clones and is missing some. The top ten clones hold approximately 24% of a sample with about 29,000 clones, roughly 90% of them seen once. This chain links TRBV28 with TRBJ2-7; TRBD2 is a possible D gene (5 bases). Sample: peripheral blood. The receptor was isolated from a human donor with active COVID-19. The donor label of this sample is uncertain. The CDR3 DNA follows: TGTGCCAGCAGTTTATGGGGCCTTGGGAGAAAAACGGGCGAGCAGTACTTC. It is translated as CASSLWGLGRKTGEQYF.